This entry describes one T cell receptor beta chain. Measured with immunoSEQ multiplex PCR; TCRdb has only the in-frame clones, and not every one. The sample includes around 66,000 clones, about two thirds seen only once; the top ten take just over 9%. The CDR3 is 12 amino acids. The ends lost 6 bases at V and 10 bases at J; junction bases unmatched: 10. Looked up from germline, CDR1 is GTSNPN and CDR2 is SVGIG (reference sequence). This sample is part of a study of PD-1 blockade in classical Hodgkin lymphoma. Relapses following autologous stem cell transplantation were seen in all patients, with brentuximab vedotin exposure varying.

This receptor was obtained from a human donor with classical Hodgkin lymphoma. This rearrangement joins TRBV30 to TRBJ1-2; TRBD1 matches at 8 bases. Source: peripheral blood mononuclear cells (PBMCs), taken before the second cycle of nivolumab. The CDR3 loop is CACSTGQAPYTF. The DNA for the CDR3 is TGTGCCTGTAGTACGGGACAGGCACCCTACACCTTC.